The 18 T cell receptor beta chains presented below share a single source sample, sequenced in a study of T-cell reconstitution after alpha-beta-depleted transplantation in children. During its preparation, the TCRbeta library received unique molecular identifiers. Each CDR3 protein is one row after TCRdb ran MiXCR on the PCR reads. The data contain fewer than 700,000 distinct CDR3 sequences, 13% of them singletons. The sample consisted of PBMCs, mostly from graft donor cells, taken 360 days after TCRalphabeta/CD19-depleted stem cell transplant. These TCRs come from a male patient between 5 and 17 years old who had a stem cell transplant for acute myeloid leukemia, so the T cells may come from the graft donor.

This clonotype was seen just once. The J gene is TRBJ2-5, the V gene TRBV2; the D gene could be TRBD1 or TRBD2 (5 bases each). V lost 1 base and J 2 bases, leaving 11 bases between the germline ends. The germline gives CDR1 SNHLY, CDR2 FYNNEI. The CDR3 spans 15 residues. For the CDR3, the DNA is TGTGCCAGCAGTGAAGTGACGGGACCTCAAGAGACCCAGTACTTC. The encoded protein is CASSEVTGPQETQYF.

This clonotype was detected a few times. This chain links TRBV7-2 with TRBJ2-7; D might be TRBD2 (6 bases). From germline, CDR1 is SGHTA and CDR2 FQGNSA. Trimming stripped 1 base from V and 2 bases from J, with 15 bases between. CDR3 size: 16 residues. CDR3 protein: CASSLGSWGDTYEQYF. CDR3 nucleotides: TGTGCCAGCAGCTTAGGGTCCTGGGGGGATACCTACGAGCAGTACTTC. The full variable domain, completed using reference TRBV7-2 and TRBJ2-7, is GAGVSQSPSNKVTEKGKDVELRCDPISGHTALYWYRQSLGQGLEFLIYFQGNSAPDKSGLPSDRFSAERTGGSVSTLTIQRTQQEDSAVYLCASSLGSWGDTYEQYFGPGTRLTVT.

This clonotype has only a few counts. CDR3 protein: CASSFLPPGTAGNQPQHF. The CDR3 DNA is TGTGCCAGCAGTTTCCTCCCACCAGGGACAGCAGGGAATCAGCCCCAGCATTTT. This chain connects TRBV6-5 to TRBJ1-5; TRBD1 agrees at 7 bases. Germline lookup yields CDR1 MNHEY and CDR2 SVGAGI. J lost 4 bases, V lost 4 bases, and 16 bases had no gene match. The CDR3 runs to 18 residues.

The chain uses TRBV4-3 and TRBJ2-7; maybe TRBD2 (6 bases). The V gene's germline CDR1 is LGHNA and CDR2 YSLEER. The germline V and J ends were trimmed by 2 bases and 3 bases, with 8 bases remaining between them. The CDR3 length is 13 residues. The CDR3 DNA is TGCGCCAGCAGCCAATTTAGCGGCTACGAGCAGTACTTC. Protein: CASSQFSGYEQYF.

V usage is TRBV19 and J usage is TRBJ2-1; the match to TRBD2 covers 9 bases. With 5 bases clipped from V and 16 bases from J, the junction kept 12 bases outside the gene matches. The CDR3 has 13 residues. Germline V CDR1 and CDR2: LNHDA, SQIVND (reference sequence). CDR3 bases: TGTGCCAGTAGTCGCGCTAGCGGGAACTACTGCTTCTTC. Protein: CASSRASGNYCFF.

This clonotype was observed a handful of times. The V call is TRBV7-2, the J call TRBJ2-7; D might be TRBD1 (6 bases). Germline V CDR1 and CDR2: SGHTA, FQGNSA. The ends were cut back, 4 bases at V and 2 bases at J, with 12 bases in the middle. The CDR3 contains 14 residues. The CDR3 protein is CASSSGANPYEQYF. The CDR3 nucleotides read TGTGCCAGCAGCTCAGGGGCGAATCCCTACGAGCAGTACTTC.

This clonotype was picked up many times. The CDR3 sequence: CSAWHRGAGGEQYF. CDR3 DNA: TGCAGTGCTTGGCATCGGGGCGCCGGAGGAGAGCAGTACTTC. The rearrangement links TRBV20-1 to TRBJ2-7; D may match TRBD1 or TRBD2 (5 bases each). V was pared by 5 bases and J by 7 bases, with 21 bases between. In germline, CDR1 is DFQATT, CDR2 SNEGSKA (reference sequence). This CDR3 is built from 14 residues.

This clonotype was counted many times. The CDR3 nucleotides are TGTGCCAGCAGGCCGGACCTACTAGCCAAAAACATTCAGTACTTC. Its translation: CASRPDLLAKNIQYF. The chain uses TRBV6-2 or TRBV6-3 and TRBJ2-4; D gene uncertain. Germline V lookup: CDR1 MNHEY, CDR2 SVGEGT. Trimming cost V 6 bases and J 0 bases, with 12 bases left between them. The CDR3 contains 15 residues.

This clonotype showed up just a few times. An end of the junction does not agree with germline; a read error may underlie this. CDR3 amino acids: CASNLNVTGPCNEQFF. Written as DNA, the CDR3 is TGTGCCAGCAACTTAAATGTTACAGGCCCTTGCAATGAGCAGTTCTTC. The gene calls are TRBV11-3 and TRBJ2-1; maybe TRBD1 (5 bases). The CDR3 runs 16 residues. Germline assignment: CDR1 SGHNT and CDR2 YENEEA.

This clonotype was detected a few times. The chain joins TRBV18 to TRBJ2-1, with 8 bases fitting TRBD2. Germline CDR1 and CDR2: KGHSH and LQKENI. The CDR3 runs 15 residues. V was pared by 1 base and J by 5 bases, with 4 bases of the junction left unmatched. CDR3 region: CASSPLAGFDNEQFF. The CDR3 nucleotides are TGTGCCAGCTCACCACTAGCGGGATTCGACAATGAGCAGTTCTTC. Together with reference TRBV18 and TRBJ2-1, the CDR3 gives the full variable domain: NAGVMQNPRHLVRRRGQEARLRCSPMKGHSHVYWYRQLPEEGLKFMVYLQKENIIDESGMPKERFSAEFPKEGPSILRIQQVVRGDSAAYFCASSPLAGFDNEQFFGPGTRLTVL.

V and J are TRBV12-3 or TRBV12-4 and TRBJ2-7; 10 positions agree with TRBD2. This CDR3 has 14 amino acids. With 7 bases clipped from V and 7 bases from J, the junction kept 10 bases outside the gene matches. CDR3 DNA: TGTGCCAGCACTCCGGGGACTAGCGCCTTTGAGCAGTACTTC. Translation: CASTPGTSAFEQYF.

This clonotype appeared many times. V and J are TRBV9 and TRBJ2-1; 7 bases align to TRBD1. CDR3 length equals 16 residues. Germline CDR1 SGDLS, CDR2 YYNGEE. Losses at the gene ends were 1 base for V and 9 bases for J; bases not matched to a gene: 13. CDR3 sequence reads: CASSVTIPTGWGEQFF. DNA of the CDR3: TGTGCCAGCAGCGTAACCATACCGACAGGGTGGGGTGAGCAGTTCTTC.

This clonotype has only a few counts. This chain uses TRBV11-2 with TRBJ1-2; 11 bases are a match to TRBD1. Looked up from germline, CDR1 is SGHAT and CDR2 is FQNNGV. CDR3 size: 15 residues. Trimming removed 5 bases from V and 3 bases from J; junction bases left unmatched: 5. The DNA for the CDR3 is TGTGCCAGCAGCCCGGGGACAGGGGGGTACTATGGCTACACCTTC. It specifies CASSPGTGGYYGYTF.

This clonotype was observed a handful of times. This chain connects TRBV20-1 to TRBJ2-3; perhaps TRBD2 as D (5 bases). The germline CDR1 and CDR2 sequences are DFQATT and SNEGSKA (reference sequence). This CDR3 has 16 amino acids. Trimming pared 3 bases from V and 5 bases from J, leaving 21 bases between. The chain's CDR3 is CSARSGYGDGIDTQYF. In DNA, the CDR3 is TGCAGTGCTAGGTCGGGGTATGGAGATGGCATAGATACGCAGTATTTT.

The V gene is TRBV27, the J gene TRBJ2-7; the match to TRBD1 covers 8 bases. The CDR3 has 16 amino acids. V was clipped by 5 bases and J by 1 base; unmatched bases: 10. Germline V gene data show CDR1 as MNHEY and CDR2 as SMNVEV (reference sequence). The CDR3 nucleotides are TGTGCCAGCAGTCCTCACCCAGGGGACAGGTCCTACGAGCAGTACTTC. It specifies CASSPHPGDRSYEQYF.

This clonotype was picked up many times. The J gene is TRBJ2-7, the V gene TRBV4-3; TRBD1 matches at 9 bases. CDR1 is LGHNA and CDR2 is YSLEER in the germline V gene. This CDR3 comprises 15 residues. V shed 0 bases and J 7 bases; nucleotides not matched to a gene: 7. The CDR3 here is CASSQETGGFREQYF. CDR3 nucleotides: TGCGCCAGCAGCCAAGAAACAGGGGGCTTTCGAGAGCAGTACTTC.

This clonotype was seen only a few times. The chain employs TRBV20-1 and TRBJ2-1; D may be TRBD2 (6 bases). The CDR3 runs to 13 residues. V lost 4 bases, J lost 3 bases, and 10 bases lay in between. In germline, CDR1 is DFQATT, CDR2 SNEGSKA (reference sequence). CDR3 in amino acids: CSAMASDYNEQFF. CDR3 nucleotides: TGCAGTGCTATGGCTAGCGACTACAATGAGCAGTTCTTC.

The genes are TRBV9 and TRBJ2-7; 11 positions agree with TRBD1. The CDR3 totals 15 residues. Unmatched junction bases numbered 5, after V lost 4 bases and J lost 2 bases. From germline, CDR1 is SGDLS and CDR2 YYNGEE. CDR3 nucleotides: TGTGCCAGCAGCCCTTGGACAGGGGGCACCTACGAGCAGTACTTC. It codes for CASSPWTGGTYEQYF.